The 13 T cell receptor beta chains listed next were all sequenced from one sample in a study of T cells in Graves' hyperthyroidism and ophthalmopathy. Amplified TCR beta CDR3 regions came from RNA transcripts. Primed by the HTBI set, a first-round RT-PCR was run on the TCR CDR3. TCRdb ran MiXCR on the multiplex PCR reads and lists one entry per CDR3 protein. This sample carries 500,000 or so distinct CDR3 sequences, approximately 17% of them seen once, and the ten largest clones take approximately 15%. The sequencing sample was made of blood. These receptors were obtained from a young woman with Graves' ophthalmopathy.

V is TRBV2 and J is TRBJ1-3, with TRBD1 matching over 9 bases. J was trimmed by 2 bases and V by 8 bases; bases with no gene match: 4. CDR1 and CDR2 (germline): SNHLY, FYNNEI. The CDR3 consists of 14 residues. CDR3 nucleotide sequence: TGTGCCAGCGAAACAGGGGGCACTGGAAACACCATATATTTT. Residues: CASETGGTGNTIYF.

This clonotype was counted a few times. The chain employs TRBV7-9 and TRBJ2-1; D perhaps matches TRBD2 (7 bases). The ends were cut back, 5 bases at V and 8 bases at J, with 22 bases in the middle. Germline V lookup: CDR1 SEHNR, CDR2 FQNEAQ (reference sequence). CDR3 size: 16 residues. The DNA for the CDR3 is TGTGCCAGCAGCCCCGTGGGGGGGGCGCTTGGCGATGAGCAGTTCTTC. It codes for CASSPVGGALGDEQFF.

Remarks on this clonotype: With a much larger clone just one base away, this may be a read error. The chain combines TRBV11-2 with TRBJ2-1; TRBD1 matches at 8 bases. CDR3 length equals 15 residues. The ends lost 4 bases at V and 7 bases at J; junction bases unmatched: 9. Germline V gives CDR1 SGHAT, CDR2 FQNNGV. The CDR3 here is CASSSVGQGSNEQFF. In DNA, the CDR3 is TGTGCCAGCAGCTCAGTAGGACAGGGATCAAATGAGCAGTTCTTC.

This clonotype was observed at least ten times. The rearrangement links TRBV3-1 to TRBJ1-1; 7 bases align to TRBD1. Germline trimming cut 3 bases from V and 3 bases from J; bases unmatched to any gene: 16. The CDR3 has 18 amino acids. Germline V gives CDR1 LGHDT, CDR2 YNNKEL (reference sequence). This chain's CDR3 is CASSHRVQQGTRDTEAFF. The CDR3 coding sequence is TGTGCCAGCAGCCACCGGGTTCAACAGGGGACGAGGGACACTGAAGCTTTCTTT.

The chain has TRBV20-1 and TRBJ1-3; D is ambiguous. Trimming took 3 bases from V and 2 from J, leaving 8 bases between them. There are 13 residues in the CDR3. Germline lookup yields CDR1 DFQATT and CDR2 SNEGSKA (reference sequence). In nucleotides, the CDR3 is TGCAGTGCTAGTCGCCTTACTGGAAACACCATATATTTT. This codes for CSASRLTGNTIYF.

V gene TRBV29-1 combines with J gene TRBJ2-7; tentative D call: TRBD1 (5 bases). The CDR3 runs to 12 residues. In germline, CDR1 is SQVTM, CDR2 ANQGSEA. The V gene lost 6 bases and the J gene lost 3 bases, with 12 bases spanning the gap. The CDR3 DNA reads TGCAGCGTCTTGACCCAGGGCTACGAGCAGTACTTC. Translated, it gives CSVLTQGYEQYF.

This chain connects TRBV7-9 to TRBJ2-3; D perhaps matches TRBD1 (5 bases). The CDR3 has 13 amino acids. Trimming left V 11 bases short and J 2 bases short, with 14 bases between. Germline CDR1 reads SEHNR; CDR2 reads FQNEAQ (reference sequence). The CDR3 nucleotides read TGTGCCCTTCGGACACCCAACACAGATACGCAGTATTTT. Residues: CALRTPNTDTQYF. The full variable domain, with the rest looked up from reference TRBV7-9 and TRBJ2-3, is DTGVSQNPRHKITKRGQNVTFRCDPISEHNRLYWYRQTLGQGPEFLTYFQNEAQLEKSRLLSDRFSAERPKGSFSTLEIQRTEQGDSAMYLCALRTPNTDTQYFGPGTRLTVL.

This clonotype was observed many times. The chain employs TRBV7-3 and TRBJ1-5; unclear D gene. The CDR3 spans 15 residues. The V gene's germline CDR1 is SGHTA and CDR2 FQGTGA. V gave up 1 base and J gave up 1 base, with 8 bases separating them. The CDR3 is CASSLNGGSNQPQHF. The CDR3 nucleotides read TGTGCCAGCAGCTTAAATGGAGGGAGCAATCAGCCCCAGCATTTT.

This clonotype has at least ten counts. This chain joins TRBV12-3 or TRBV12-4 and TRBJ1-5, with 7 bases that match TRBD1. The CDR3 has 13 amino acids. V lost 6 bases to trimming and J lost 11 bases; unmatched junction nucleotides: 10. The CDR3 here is CASRVQGGEAQHF. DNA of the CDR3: TGTGCCAGCAGAGTCCAAGGGGGCGAAGCCCAGCATTTT.

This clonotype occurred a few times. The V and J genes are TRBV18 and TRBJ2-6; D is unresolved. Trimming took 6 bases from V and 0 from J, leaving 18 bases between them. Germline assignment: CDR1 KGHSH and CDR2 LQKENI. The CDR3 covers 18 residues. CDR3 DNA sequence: TGTGCCAGCTCGCTCAGCCGGACGGTGAGCTCTGGGGCCAACGTCCTGACTTTC. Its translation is CASSLSRTVSSGANVLTF.

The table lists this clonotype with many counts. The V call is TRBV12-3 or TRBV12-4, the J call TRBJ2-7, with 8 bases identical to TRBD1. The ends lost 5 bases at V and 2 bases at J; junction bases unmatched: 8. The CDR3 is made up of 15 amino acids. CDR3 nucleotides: TGTGCCAGCAGTCCCCGGACAGGGCTCGCCTACGAGCAGTACTTC. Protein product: CASSPRTGLAYEQYF.

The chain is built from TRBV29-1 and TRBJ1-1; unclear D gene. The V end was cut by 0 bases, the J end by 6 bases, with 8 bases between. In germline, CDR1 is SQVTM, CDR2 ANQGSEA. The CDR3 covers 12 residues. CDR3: CSVEEVNAEAFF. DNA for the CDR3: TGCAGCGTTGAAGAGGTCAACGCTGAAGCTTTCTTT.

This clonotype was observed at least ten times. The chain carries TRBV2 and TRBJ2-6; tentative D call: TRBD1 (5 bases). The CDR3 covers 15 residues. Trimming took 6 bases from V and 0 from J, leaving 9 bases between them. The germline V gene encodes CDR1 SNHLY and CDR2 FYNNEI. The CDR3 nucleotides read TGTGCCAGCAGCCAGGGATTCTCTGGGGCCAACGTCCTGACTTTC. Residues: CASSQGFSGANVLTF.